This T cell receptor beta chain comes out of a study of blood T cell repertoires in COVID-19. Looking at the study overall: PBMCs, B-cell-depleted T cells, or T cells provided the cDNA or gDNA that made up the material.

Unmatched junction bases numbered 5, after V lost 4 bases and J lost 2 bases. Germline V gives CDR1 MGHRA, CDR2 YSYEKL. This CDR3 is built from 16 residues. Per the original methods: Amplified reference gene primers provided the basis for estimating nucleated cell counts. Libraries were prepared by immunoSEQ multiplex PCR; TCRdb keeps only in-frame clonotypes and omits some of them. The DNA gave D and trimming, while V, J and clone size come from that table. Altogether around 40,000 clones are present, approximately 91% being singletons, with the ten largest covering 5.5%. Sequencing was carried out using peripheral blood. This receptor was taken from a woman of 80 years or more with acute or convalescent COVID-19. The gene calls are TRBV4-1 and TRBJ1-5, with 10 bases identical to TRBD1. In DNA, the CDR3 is TGCGCCAGCAGCCTTCGGACAGGGGGTGGCAATCAGCCCCAGCATTTT. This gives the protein CASSLRTGGGNQPQHF.